The clone carrying this T cell receptor (beta chain) was observed at least ten times. Its cognate antigen is unknown. Adult healthy volunteers gave 2.5 ml peripheral blood for whole-blood RNA. An oligonucleotide containing a UMI was ligated to the 3' end of TCR cDNA. Reverse transcription used DNase-treated unsorted total RNA, aiming for 1 to 1000 ng. There are 14 residues in the CDR3. Germline V lookup: CDR1 SEHNR, CDR2 FQNEAQ (reference sequence). Trimming took 5 bases from V and 10 from J, leaving 20 bases between them. Alpha and beta constant region primers primed reverse transcription for blood and skin samples. Four PCR rounds used nested alpha and beta constant region primers plus the SP2 primer. TCRdb processed the 5' RACE reads anew with MiXCR; each CDR3 protein has one entry. Seen here are tens of thousands of distinct CDR3 sequences, around 3.9% observed once, and the top ten hold approximately 8%.

This sample is part of a study of naive and memory T cell subsets. Study results and limitations: The RNA method is potentially sensitive to activation and differentiation changes.

The chain has TRBV7-9 and TRBJ2-5; D tentatively fits TRBD1 or TRBD2 (5 bases each). The sequence was obtained from a male donor in good health. The CDR3 DNA is TGTGCCAGCAGCAGCCAACCCAGGGACGGGGTCCAGTACTTC. As protein: CASSSQPRDGVQYF.